This T cell receptor beta chain was recovered during a study of blood T cell repertoires in COVID-19. The overall study: Acute-phase and convalescent COVID-19 samples originated in the United States, Italy and Spain. Sample material is recorded as cDNA or gDNA derived from T cells, B-cell-depleted T cells, or PBMCs.

This CDR3 comprises 16 residues. Germline V gene sequence: CDR1 SGHTA, CDR2 FQGNSA. With V trimmed by 4 bases and J by 6 bases, 11 bases remained unmatched. The sample holds a few counts of this clone. TCRdb's copy holds only in-frame clones and misses some; the assay was immunoSEQ multiplex PCR. The sample records over 150,000 clones, around 87% being singletons. The chain has TRBV7-2 and TRBJ2-3; 9 nucleotides line up with TRBD2. The TCR was taken from a man aged 35 to 55 with active or convalescent COVID-19. Sequencing was carried out using peripheral blood. CDR3 nucleotide sequence: TGTGCCAGCAGCTCCCTAGGCGGGGGGGCCGTTGATACGCAGTATTTT. It specifies CASSSLGGGAVDTQYF.